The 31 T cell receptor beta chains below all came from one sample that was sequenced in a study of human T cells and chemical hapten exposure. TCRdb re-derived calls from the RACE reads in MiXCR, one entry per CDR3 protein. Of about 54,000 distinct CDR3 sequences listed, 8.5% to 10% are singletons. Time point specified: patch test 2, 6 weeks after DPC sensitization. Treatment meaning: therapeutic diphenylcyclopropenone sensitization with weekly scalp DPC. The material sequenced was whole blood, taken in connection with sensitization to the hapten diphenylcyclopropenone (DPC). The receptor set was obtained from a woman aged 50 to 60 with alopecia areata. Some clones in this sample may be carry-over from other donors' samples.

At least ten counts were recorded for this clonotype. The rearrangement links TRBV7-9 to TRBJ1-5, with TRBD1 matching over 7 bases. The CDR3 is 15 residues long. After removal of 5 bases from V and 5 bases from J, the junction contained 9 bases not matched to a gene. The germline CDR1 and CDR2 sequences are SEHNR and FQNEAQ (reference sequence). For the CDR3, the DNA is TGTGCCAGCAGCAGAGGACAGGCCGGAGATCAGCCCCAGCATTTT. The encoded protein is CASSRGQAGDQPQHF.

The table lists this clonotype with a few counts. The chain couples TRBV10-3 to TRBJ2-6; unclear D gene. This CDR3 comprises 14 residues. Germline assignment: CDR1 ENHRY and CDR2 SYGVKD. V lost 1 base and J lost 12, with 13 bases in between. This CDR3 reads CAISEYEGNRVLTF. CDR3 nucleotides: TGTGCCATCAGTGAGTATGAAGGAAATCGCGTCCTGACTTTC.

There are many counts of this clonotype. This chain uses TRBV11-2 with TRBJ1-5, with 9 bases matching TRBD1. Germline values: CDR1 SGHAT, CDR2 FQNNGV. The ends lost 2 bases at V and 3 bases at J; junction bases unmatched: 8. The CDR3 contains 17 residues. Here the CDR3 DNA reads TGTGCCAGCAGCTTAAACAGGGGGCTGCAAACCAATCAGCCCCAGCATTTT. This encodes CASSLNRGLQTNQPQHF.

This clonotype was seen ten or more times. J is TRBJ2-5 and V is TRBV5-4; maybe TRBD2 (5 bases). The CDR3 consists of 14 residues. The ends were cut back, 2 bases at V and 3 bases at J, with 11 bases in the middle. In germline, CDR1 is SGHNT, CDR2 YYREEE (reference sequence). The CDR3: CASSLDAGKETQYF. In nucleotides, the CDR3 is TGTGCCAGCAGCTTAGATGCCGGGAAAGAGACCCAGTACTTC.

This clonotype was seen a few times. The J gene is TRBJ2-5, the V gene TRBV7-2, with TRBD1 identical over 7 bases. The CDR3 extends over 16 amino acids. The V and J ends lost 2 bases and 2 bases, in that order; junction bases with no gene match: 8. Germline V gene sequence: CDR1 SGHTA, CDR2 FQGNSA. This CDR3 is CASSLRSRGIQETQYF. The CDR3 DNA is TGTGCCAGCAGCTTAAGGTCCAGGGGGATTCAAGAGACCCAGTACTTC.

The CDR3 sequence is CASSFGQGRNEQYF. The CDR3 DNA follows: TGTGCCAGCAGCTTTGGACAGGGTCGGAACGAGCAGTACTTC. The chain couples TRBV7-2 to TRBJ2-7; 8 nucleotides match TRBD1. Per the germline V gene, CDR1 is SGHTA and CDR2 is FQGNSA. V lost 3 bases, J lost 5 bases, and 6 bases stayed unmatched. CDR3 length equals 14 residues.

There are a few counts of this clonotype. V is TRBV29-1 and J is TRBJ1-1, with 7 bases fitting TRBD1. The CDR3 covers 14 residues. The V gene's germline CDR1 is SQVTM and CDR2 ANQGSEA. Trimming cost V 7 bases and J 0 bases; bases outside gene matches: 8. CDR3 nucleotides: TGCAGCGGTGGGAGACAGGGACTGAACACTGAAGCTTTCTTT. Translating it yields CSGGRQGLNTEAFF. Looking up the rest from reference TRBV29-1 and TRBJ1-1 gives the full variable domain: SAVISQKPSRDICQRGTSLTIQCQVDSQVTMMFWYRQQPGQSLTLIATANQGSEATYESGFVIDKFPISRPNLTFSTLTVSNMSPEDSSIYLCSGGRQGLNTEAFFGQGTRLTVV.

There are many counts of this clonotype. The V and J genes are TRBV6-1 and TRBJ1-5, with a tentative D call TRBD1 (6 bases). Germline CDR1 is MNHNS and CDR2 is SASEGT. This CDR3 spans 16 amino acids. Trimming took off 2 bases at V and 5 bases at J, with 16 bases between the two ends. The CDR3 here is CASSEQSTGIDQPQHF. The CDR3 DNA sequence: TGTGCCAGCAGTGAACAATCCACAGGGATAGATCAGCCCCAGCATTTT.

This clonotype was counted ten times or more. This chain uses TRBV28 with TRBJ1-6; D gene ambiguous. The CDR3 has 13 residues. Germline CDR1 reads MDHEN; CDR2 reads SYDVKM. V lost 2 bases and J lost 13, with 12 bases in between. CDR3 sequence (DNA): TGTGCCAGCAGTTTAGTTTCCGGGGATCCCCTCCACTTT. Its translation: CASSLVSGDPLHF. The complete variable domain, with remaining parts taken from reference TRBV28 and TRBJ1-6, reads DVKVTQSSRYLVKRTGEKVFLECVQDMDHENMFWYRQDPGLGLRLIYFSYDVKMKEKGDIPEGYSVSREKKERFSLILESASTNQTSMYLCASSLVSGDPLHFGNGTRLTVT.

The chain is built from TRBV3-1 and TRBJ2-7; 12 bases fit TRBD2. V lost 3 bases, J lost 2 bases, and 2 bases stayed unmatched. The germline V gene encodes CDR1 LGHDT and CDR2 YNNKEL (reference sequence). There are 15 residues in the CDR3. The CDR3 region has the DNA TGTGCCAGCAGCCAGGGACTAGCGGGCCCCTACGAGCAGTACTTC. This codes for CASSQGLAGPYEQYF.

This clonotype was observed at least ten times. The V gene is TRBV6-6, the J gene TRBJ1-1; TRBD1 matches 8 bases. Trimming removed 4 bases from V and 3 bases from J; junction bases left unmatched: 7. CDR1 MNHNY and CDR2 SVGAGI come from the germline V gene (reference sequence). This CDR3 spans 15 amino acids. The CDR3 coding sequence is TGTGCCAGCAGTTGGACAGGGATGGAACACACTGAAGCTTTCTTT. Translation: CASSWTGMEHTEAFF.

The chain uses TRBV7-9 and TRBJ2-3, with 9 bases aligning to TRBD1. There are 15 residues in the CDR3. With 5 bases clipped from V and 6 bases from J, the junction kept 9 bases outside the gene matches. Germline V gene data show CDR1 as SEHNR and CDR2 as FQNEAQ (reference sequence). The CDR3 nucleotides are TGTGCCAGCAGCCTACGGACAGGGGATTTGGATACGCAGTATTTT. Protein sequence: CASSLRTGDLDTQYF.

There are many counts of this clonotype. CDR3 protein: CASSLAVVRNSPLHF. As DNA, the CDR3 is TGTGCCAGCAGCTTGGCCGTAGTGAGGAATTCACCCCTCCACTTT. This chain uses TRBV7-8 with TRBJ1-6; no reliable D call. V lost 3 bases and J lost 7, with 13 bases in between. There are 15 residues in the CDR3. Germline CDR1 SGHVS, CDR2 FQNEAQ.

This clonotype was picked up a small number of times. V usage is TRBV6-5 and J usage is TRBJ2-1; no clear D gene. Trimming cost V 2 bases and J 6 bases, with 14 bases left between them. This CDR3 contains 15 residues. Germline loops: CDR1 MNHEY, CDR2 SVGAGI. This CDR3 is CASSYVRTGVNEQFF. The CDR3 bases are TGTGCCAGCAGTTACGTCCGAACCGGAGTCAATGAGCAGTTCTTC.

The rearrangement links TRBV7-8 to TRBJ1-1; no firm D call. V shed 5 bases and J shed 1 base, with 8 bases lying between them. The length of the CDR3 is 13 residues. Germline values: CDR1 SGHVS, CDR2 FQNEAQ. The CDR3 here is CASSLMSNTEAFF. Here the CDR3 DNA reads TGTGCCAGCAGCCTTATGTCGAACACTGAAGCTTTCTTT.

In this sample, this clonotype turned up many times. CDR3 loop: CASSLVVESTEAFF. CDR3 DNA: TGCGCCAGCAGCTTGGTCGTCGAGAGCACTGAAGCTTTCTTT. The J gene is TRBJ1-1, the V gene TRBV5-1; D uncertain. This CDR3 has 14 amino acids. The germline V gene encodes CDR1 SGHRS and CDR2 YFSETQ. Trimming took off 0 bases at V and 4 bases at J, with 10 bases between the two ends.

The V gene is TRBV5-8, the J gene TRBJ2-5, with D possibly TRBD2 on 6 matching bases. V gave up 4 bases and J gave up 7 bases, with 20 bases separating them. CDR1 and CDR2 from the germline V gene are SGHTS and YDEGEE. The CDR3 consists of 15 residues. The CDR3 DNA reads TGTGCCAGCAGCACCGGGACTGCGAAAGGAGGGACCCAGTACTTC. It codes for CASSTGTAKGGTQYF.

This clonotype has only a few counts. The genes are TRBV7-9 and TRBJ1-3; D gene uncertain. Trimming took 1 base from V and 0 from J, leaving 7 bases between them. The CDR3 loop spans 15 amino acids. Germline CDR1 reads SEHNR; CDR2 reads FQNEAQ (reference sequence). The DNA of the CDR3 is TGTGCCAGCAGCTTAGGCATGGGCTCTGGAAACACCATATATTTT. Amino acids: CASSLGMGSGNTIYF.

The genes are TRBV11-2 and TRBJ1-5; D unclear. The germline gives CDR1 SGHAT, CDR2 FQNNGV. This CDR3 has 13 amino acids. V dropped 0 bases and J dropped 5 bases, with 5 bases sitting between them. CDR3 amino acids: CASSLDRDQPQHF. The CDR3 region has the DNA TGTGCCAGCAGCTTAGATCGGGATCAGCCCCAGCATTTT.

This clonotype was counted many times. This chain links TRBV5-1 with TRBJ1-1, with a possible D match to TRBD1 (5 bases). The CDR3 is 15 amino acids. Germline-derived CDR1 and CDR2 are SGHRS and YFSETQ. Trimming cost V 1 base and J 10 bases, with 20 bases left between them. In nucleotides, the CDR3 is TGCGCCAGCAGCTTGCCCCTACCCGCAGGGCAAAGAGCTTTCTTT. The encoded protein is CASSLPLPAGQRAFF. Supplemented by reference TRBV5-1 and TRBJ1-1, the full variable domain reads KAGVTQTPRYLIKTRGQQVTLSCSPISGHRSVSWYQQTPGQGLQFLFEYFSETQRNKGNFPGRFSGRQFSNSRSEMNVSTLELGDSALYLCASSLPLPAGQRAFFGQGTRLTVV.

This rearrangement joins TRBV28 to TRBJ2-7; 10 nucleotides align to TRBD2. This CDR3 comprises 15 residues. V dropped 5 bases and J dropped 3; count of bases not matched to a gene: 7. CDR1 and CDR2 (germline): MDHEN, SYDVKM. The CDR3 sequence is CASSTAGGNRYEQYF. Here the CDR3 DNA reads TGTGCCAGCAGTACAGCGGGGGGGAATCGCTACGAGCAGTACTTC.

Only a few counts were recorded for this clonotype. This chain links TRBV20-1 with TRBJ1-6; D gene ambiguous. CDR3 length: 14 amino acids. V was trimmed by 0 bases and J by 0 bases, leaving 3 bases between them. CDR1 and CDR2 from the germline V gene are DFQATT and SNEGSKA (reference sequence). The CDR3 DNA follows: TGCAGTGCTAGAGAGCCCTCCTATAATTCACCCCTCCACTTT. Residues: CSAREPSYNSPLHF.

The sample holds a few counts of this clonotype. The CDR3 here is CSAREGVINPDTQYF. The CDR3 nucleotides are TGCAGTGCTAGAGAAGGCGTGATCAACCCAGATACGCAGTATTTT. V usage is TRBV20-1 and J usage is TRBJ2-3; D is unresolved. Germline loops: CDR1 DFQATT, CDR2 SNEGSKA (reference sequence). CDR3 length: 15 residues. Trimming stripped 0 bases from V and 4 bases from J, with 14 bases between.

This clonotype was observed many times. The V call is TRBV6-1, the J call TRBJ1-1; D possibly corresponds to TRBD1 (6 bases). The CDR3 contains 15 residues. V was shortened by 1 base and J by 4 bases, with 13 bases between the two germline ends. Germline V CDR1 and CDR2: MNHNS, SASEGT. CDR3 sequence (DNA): TGTGCCAGCAGTGAAGGGTCCCAGGGGACCACTGAAGCTTTCTTT. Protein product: CASSEGSQGTTEAFF.

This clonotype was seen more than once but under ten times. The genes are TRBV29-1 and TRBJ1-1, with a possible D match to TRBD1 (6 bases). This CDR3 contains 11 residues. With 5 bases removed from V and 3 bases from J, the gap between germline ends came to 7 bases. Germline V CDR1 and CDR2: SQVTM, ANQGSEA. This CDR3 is CSVHRDTEAFF. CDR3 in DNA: TGCAGCGTTCACAGGGACACTGAAGCTTTCTTT.

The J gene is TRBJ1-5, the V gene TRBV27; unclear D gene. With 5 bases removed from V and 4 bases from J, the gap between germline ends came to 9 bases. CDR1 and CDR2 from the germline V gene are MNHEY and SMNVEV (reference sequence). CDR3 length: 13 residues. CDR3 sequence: CASSQVRNQPQHF. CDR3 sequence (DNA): TGTGCCAGCAGTCAGGTGCGGAATCAGCCCCAGCATTTT.

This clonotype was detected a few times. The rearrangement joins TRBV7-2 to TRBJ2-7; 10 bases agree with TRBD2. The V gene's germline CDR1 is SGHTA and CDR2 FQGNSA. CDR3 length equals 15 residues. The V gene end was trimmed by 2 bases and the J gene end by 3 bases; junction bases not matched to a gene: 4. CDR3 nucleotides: TGTGCCAGCAGCTTAAGGGGGACTAGCGACTACGAGCAGTACTTC. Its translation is CASSLRGTSDYEQYF.

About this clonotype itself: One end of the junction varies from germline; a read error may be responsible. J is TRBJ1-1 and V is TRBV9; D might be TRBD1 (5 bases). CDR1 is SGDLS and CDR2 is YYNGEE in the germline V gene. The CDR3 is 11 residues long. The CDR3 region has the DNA TGCTTGGGGCCAGCGAACACTGAAGCTTTCTTT. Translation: CLGPANTEAFF.

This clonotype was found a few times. The CDR3 loop is CASSQGPGGPDTQYF. The CDR3 DNA follows: TGTGCCAGCAGCCAAGGGCCCGGGGGACCTGATACGCAGTATTTT. The chain recombines TRBV3-1 with TRBJ2-3, with D perhaps matching TRBD2 (6 bases). This CDR3 has 15 residues. Germline loops: CDR1 LGHDT, CDR2 YNNKEL (reference sequence). V was shortened by 1 base and J by 6 bases, with 14 bases between the two germline ends.

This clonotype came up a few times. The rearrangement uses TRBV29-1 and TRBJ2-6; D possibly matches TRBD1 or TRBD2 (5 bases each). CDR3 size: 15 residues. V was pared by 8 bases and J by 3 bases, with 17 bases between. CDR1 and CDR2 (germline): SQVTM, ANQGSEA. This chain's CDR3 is CSIRDGPDGANVLTF. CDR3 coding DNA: TGCAGCATCCGGGACGGGCCGGATGGGGCCAACGTCCTGACTTTC.

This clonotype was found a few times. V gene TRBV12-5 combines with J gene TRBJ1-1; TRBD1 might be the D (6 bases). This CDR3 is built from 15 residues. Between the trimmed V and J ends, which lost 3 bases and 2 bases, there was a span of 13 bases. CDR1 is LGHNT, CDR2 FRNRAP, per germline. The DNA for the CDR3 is TGTGCTAGTGGTTTAGGCAGGGGTCCCAACACTGAAGCTTTCTTT. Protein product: CASGLGRGPNTEAFF.